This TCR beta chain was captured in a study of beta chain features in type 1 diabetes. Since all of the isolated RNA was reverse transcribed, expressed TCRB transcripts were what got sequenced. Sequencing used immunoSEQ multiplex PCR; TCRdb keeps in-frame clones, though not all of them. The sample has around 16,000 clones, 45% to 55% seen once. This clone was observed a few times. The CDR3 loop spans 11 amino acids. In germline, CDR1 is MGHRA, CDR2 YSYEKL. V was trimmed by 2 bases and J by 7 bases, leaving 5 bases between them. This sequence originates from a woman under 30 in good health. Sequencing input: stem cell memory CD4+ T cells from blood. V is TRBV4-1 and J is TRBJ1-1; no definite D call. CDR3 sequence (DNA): TGCGCCAGCAGCCAACACGGTGAAGCTTTCTTT. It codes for CASSQHGEAFF.